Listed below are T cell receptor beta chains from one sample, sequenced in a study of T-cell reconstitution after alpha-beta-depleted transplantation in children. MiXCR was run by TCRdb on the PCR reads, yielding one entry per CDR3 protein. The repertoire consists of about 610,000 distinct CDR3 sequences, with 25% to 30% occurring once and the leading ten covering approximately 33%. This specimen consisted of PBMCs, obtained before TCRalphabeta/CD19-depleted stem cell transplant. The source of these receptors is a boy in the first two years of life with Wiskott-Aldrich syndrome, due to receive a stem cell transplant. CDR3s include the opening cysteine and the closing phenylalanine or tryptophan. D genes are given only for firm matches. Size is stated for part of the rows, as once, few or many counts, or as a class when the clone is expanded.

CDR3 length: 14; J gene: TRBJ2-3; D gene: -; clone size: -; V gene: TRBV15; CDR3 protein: CATSKSTGEDTQYF; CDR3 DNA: TGTGCCACCAGCAAGAGTACGGGGGAAGATACGCAGTATTTT
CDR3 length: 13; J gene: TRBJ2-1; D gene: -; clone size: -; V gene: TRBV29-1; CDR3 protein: CSVEAGVGNEQFF; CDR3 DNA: TGCAGCGTTGAAGCAGGAGTGGGAAATGAGCAATTCTTC
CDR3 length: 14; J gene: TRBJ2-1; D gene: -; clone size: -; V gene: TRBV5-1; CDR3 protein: CASSLAELNNEQFF; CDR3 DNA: TGCGCCAGCAGCTTGGCCGAGCTAAACAATGAGCAGTTCTTC
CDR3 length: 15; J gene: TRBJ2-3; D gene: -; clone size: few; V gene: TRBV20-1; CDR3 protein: CSARPQGFVPDTQYF; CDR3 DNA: TGCAGTGCTAGACCCCAGGGGTTCGTCCCAGATACGCAGTATTTT
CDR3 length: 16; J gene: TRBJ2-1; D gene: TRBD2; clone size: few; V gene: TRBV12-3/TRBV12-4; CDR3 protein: CASSLKAGGPLDEQFF; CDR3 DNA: TGTGCCAGCAGTTTAAAAGCGGGAGGGCCCTTGGATGAGCAGTTCTTC
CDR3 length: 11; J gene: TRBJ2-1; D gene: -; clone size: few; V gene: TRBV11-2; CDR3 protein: CASSQSREQFF; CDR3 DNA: TGTGCCAGCAGCCAATCACGCGAGCAGTTCTTC
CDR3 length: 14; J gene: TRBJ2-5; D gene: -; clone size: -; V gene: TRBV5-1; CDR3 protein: CASRWRNLQETQYF; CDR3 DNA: TGCGCCAGCCGGTGGCGGAATCTTCAAGAGACCCAGTACTTC
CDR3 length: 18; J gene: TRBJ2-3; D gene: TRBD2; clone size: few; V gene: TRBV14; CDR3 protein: CASSISPKIAGGTDTQYF; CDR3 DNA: TGTGCCAGCAGCATCTCCCCGAAGATAGCGGGAGGGACAGATACGCAGTATTTT
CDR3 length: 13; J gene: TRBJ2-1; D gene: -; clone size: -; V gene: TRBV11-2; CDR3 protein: CASSPRLYNEQFF; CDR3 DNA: TGTGCCAGCAGCCCTCGACTCTACAATGAGCAGTTCTTC
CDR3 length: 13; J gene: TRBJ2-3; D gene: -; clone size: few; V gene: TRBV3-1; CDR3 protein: CASRPRRTDTQYF; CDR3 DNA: TGTGCCAGCAGACCCAGGAGAACAGATACGCAGTATTTT
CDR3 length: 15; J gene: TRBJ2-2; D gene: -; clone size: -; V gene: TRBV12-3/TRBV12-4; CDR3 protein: CASRGRTLNTGELFF; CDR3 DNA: TGTGCCAGCAGAGGGCGGACCCTGAACACCGGGGAGCTGTTTTTT
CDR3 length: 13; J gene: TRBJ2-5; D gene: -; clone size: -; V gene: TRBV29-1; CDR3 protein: CSVGVRWVETQYF; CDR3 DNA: TGCAGCGTTGGGGTCCGGTGGGTAGAGACCCAGTACTTC
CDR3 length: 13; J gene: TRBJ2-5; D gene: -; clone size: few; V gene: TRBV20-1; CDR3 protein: CSAKRLDSETQYF; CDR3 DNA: TGCAGTGCCAAGAGACTAGATTCTGAGACCCAGTACTTC
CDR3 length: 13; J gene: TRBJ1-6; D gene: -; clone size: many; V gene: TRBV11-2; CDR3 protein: CASSSLGVSPLHF; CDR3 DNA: TGTGCCAGCAGCTCCCTTGGGGTTTCACCCCTCCACTTT
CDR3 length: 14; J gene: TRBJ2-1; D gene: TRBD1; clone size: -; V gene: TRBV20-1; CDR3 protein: CSAVRQGRSNEQFF; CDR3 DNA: TGCAGTGCTGTACGACAGGGCCGGAGCAATGAGCAGTTCTTC
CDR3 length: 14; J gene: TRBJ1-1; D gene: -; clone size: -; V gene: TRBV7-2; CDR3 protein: CASSLGVANTEAFF; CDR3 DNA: TGTGCCAGCAGCTTAGGTGTGGCGAACACTGAAGCTTTCTTT
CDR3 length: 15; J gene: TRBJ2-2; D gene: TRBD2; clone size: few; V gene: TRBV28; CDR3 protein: CASRGLAETPGELFF; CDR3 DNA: TGTGCCAGCAGGGGACTAGCGGAGACACCCGGGGAGCTGTTTTTT
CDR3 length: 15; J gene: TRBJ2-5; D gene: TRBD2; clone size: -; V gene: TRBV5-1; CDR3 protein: CASSIGLAGQETQYF; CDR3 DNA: TGCGCCAGCAGCATAGGACTAGCGGGACAAGAGACCCAGTACTTC
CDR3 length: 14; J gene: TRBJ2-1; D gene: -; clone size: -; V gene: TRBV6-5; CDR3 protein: CASSYSWGPNEQFF; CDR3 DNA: TGTGCCAGCAGTTACTCATGGGGGCCCAATGAGCAGTTCTTC
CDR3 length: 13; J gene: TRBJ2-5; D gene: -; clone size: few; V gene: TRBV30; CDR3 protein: CAWSVGLEETQYF; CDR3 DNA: TGTGCCTGGAGTGTTGGCCTGGAAGAGACCCAGTACTTC
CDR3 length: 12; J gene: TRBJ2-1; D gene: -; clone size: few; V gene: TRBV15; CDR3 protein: CATSRGGNEQFF; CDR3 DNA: TGTGCCACCAGCAGAGGTGGCAATGAGCAGTTCTTC
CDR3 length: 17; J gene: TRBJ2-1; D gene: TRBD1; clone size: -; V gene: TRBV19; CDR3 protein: CASSSHRGRSSYNEQFF; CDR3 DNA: TGTGCCAGTAGTTCACACAGGGGGCGAAGCTCCTACAATGAGCAGTTCTTC
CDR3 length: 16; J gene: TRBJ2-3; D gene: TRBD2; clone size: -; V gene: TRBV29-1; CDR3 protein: CSVAPRLAGGADTQYF; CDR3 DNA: TGCAGCGTTGCCCCCCGACTAGCGGGAGGGGCAGATACGCAGTATTTT
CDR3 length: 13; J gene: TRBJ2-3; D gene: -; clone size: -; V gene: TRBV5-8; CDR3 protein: CASSLRGGNTQYF; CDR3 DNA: TGTGCCAGCAGCTTGCGGGGTGGGAATACGCAGTATTTT
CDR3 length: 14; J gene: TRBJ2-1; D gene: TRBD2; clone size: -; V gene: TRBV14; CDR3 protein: CASRHSGRKNEQFF; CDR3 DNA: TGTGCCAGCAGACACAGCGGGAGAAAAAATGAGCAGTTCTTC
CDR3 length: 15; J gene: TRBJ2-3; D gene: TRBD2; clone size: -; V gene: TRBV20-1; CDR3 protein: CSASRPGLAPDTQYF; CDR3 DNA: TGCAGTGCTAGCCGACCGGGACTAGCGCCAGATACGCAGTATTTT
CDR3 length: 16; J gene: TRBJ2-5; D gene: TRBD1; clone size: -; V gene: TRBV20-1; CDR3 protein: CSASSLGTGYQETQYF; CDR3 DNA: TGCAGTGCTAGTAGTCTTGGGACAGGGTACCAAGAGACCCAGTACTTC
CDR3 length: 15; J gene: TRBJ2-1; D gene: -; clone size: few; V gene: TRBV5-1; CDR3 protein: CASSLYKLEYGEQFF; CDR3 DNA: TGCGCCAGCAGCTTATACAAACTCGAGTACGGTGAGCAGTTCTTC
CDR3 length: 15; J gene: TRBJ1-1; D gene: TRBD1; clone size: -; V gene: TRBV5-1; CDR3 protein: CASCLTGGRGSGAFF; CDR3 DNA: TGCGCCAGCTGTCTCACAGGGGGCCGAGGAAGCGGAGCTTTCTTT
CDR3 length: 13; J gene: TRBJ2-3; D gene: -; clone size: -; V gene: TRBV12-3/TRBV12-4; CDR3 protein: CASSLGKADTQYF; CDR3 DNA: TGTGCCAGCAGTTTAGGGAAGGCAGATACGCAGTATTTT
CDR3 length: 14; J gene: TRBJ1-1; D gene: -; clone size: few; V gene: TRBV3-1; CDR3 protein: CASSPSGGNTEAFF; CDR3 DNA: TGTGCCAGCAGCCCCTCGGGGGGGAACACTGAAGCTTTCTTT
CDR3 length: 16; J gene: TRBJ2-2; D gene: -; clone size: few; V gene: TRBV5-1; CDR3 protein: CASSLGPQTNTGELFF; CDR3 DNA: TGCGCCAGCAGCTTGGGACCCCAAACGAACACCGGGGAGCTGTTTTTT
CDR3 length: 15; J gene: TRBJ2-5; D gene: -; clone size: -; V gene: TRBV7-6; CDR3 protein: CASSVSGRGQETQYF; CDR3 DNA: TGTGCCAGCAGCGTCTCTGGGCGGGGCCAAGAGACCCAGTACTTC
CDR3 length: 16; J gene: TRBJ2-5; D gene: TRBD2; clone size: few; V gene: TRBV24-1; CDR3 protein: CATSDPSGSAGETQYF; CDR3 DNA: TGTGCCACCAGTGATCCTAGCGGGAGTGCGGGAGAGACCCAGTACTTC
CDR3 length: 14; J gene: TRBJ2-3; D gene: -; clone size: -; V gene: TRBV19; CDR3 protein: CASSDGRGTDTQYF; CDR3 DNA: TGTGCCAGTAGCGATGGACGGGGCACAGATACGCAGTATTTT
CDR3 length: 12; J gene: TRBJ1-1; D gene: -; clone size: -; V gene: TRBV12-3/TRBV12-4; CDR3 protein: CASRTADTEAFF; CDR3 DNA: TGTGCCAGCAGGACGGCGGACACTGAAGCTTTCTTT
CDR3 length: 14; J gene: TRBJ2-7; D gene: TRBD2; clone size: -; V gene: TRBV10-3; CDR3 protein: CAIRSGSLVYEQYF; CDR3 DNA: TGTGCCATCAGGAGCGGGAGTTTGGTCTACGAGCAGTACTTC
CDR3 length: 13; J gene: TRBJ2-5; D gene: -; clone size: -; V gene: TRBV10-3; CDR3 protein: CAISDSREQIEYF; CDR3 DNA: TGTGCCATCAGTGACTCCAGGGAACAAATTGAGTACTTC
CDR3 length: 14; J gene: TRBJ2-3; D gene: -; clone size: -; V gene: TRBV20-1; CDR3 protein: CSATRGLGTDTQYF; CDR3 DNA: TGCAGTGCTACCCGGGGGCTTGGCACAGATACGCAGTATTTT
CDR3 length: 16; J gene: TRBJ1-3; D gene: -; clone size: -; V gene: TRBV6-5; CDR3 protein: CASSYSVLSSGNTIYF; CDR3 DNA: TGTGCCAGCAGTTACTCGGTCTTGAGCTCTGGAAACACCATATATTTT
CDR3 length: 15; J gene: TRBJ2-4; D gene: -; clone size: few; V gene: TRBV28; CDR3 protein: CASSPRGIGKNIQYF; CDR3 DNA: TGTGCCAGCAGCCCCAGAGGGATAGGCAAAAACATTCAGTACTTC
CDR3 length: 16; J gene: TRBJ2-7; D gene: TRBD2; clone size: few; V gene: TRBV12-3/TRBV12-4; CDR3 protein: CASSHRTSGLSGEQYF; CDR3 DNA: TGTGCCAGCAGCCATCGGACTAGCGGGTTATCTGGTGAGCAGTACTTC
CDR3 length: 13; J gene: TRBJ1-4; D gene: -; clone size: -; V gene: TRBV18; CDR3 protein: CASSPQQFEKLFF; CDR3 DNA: TGTGCCAGCTCGCCGCAGCAGTTTGAAAAACTGTTTTTT
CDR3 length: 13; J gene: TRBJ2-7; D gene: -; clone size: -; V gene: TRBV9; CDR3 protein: CASGPTGTYEQYF; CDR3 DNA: TGTGCCAGCGGTCCAACAGGAACCTACGAGCAGTACTTC
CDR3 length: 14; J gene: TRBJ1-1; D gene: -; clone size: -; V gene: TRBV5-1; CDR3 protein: CASSLGVRNTEAFF; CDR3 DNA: TGCGCCAGCAGCTTGGGGGTCAGGAACACTGAAGCTTTCTTT
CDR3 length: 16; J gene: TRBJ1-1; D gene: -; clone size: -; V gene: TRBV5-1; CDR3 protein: CASSHLLSAGGTEAFF; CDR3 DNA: TGCGCCAGCAGCCACCTTCTTTCGGCCGGAGGCACTGAAGCTTTCTTT
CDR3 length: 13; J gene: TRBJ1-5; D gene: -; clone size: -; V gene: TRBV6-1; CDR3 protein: CASSLLTGKPQHF; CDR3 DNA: TGTGCCAGCAGCCTACTGACTGGAAAGCCCCAGCATTTT
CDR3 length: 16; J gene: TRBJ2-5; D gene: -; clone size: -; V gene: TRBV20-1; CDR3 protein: CSARSAGRKAQETQYF; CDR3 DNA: TGCAGTGCTAGATCCGCAGGTAGAAAGGCTCAAGAGACCCAGTACTTC
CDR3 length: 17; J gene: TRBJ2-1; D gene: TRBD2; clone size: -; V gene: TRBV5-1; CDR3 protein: CASSLSVAGGSYNEQFF; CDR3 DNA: TGCGCCAGCAGCTTGTCGGTAGCGGGAGGATCCTACAATGAGCAGTTCTTC
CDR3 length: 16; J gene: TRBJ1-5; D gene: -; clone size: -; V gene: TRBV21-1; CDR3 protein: CASSTLGQGGDQPQHF; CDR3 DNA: TGTGCCAGCAGCACTTTAGGACAGGGGGGAGATCAGCCCCAGCATTTT
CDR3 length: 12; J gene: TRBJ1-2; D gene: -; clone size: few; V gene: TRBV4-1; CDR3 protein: CASSRANYGYTF; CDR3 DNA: TGCGCCAGCAGCAGAGCTAACTATGGCTACACCTTC
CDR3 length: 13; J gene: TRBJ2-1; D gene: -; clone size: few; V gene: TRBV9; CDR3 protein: CASSVRRDNEQFF; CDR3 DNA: TGTGCCAGCAGCGTCCGCCGGGACAATGAGCAGTTCTTC
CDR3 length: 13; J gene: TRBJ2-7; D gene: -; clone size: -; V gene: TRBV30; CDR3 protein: CAWSARTGYEQYF; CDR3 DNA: TGTGCCTGGAGTGCCAGAACGGGGTACGAGCAGTACTTC
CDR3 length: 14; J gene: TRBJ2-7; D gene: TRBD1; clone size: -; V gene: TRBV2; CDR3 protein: CASSGRTGGYEQYF; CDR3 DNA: TGTGCCAGCAGTGGGAGGACAGGGGGCTACGAGCAGTACTTC
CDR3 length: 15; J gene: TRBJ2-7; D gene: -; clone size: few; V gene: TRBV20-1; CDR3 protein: CSARDSRASSYEQYF; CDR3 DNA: TGCAGTGCTAGGGATTCTAGGGCGAGCTCCTACGAGCAGTACTTC
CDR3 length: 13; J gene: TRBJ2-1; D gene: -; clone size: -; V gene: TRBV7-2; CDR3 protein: CASSLVAGGEQFF; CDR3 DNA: TGTGCCAGCAGCTTAGTTGCTGGGGGTGAGCAGTTCTTC
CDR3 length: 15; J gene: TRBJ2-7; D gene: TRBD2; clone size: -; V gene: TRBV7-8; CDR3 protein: CASSSQAGVTYEQYF; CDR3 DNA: TGTGCCAGCAGCTCCCAAGCGGGAGTCACGTACGAGCAGTACTTC
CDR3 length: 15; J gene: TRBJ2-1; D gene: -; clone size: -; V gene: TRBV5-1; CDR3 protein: CASSLGEFLYNEQFF; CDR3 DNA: TGCGCCAGCAGCTTGGGGGAGTTCCTTTACAATGAGCAGTTCTTC
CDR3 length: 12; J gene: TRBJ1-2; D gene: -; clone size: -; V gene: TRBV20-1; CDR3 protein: CSARVARSSYTF; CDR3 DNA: TGCAGTGCTAGAGTCGCTCGGTCGAGCTACACCTTC
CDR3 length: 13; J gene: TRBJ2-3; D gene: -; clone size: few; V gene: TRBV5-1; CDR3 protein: CASSLEPTDTQYF; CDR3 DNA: TGCGCCAGCAGCTTGGAGCCGACAGATACGCAGTATTTT